The text below deals with one T cell receptor beta chain. J lost 2 bases, V lost 5 bases, and 4 bases had no gene match. The CDR3 contains 16 residues. Germline-derived CDR1 and CDR2 are SGHAT and FQNNGV. Libraries were prepared by immunoSEQ multiplex PCR; TCRdb keeps only in-frame clonotypes and omits some of them. The data show hundreds of thousands of clones, roughly 87% seen once. These data are taken from a study of cytomegalovirus exposure and HLA in healthy donors. Study as a whole: Both the approximately 120 validation repertoires and the 550 to 750 first-cohort repertoires used the same platform, as reported by a later analysis.

J is TRBJ2-1 and V is TRBV11-2; 12 nucleotides align to TRBD2. The sample was PBMCs. The sequence derives from a man aged 18 to 30 in good health and CMV-seropositive. Here the CDR3 reads CASSGASGGAYNEQFF. The CDR3 DNA follows: TGTGCCAGCAGCGGCGCTAGCGGGGGGGCCTACAATGAGCAGTTCTTC.